This T cell receptor beta chain appears in the sequencing data of a study of shared clonotypes between healthy human individuals. Across the whole study: CD4 naive and memory got three plates each, CD8 naive two, CD8 memory one. Broader study findings: Clonotypes which were not shared had lower generation probabilities than clonotypes that all four donors shared. Clonotype sharing levels among donors were expected to vary with sequencing depth.

Germline CDR1 and CDR2: MRHNA and SNTAGT. CDR3 length: 15 amino acids. V lost 6 bases and J 3 bases, leaving 17 bases between the germline ends. The data were produced by immunoSEQ multiplex PCR, yet TCRdb's version contains in-frame clones alone and is incomplete. The table records approximately 720,000 clones, 92% of them present only once. In regard to this clone: Its specificity is not known.

CD8 cells classed as naive were CD45RO-negative and positively selected for CCR7, excluding terminally differentiated effector memory CD45RA+ cells. The sample consisted of naive CD8+ T cells sorted from blood. This receptor was obtained from a man aged 25 to 40 in good health. V and J are TRBV6-4 and TRBJ1-1, with D maybe TRBD1 (5 bases). CDR3 DNA sequence: TGTGCCAGCAGAATGTCGGGGGAGGTCGACACTGAAGCTTTCTTT. Translation gives CASRMSGEVDTEAFF.